Sequencing of this TCR beta chain was carried out in a study of blood T cells in healthy people across ages. Study observations and caveats: Unknown CMV status may confound age-related changes in expanded clones. Higher diversity and more naive CD4+ cells were features of long-lived donors, compared to aged donors.

Caucasian, healthy and from Russia, the donors were aged between roughly 6 and 95. Each donor's blood draw was roughly 9.8 milliliters of peripheral blood. This clonotype was seen a few times. The target antigen is unknown. Sample-barcoded 5' priming and a J-beta primer mix drove a second PCR of roughly 6 to 12 cycles. TCRdb processed the 5' RACE reads anew with MiXCR; each CDR3 protein has one entry. The sample records almost 800,000 distinct CDR3 sequences, more than 45% being singletons. The V gene's germline CDR1 is SEHNR and CDR2 FQNEAQ (reference sequence). V lost 5 bases and J lost 8, with 18 bases in between. This CDR3 contains 14 residues.

The sequence came from a man aged 25 to 40 in good health. Sequencing was carried out using blood. The genes are TRBV7-9 and TRBJ1-2; tentatively, D is TRBD1 (5 bases). The chain's CDR3 is CASSQDSGTGGYTF. CDR3 coding DNA: TGTGCCAGCAGCCAAGACTCGGGGACGGGAGGCTACACCTTC.